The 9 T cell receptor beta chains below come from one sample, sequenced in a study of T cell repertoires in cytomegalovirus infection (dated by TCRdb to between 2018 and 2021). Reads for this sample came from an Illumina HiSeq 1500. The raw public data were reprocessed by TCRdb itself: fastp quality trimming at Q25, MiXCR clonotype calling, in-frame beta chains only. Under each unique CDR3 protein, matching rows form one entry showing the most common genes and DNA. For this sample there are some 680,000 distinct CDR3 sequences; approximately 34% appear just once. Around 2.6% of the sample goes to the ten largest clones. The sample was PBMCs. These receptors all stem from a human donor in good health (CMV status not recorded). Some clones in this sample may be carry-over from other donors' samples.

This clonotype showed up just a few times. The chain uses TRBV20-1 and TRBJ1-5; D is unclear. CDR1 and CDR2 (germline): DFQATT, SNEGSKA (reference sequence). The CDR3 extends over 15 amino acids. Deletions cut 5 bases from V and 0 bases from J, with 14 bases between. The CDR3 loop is CSASNSPYSNQPQHF. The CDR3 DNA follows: TGCAGTGCTTCAAACAGCCCATATAGCAATCAGCCCCAGCATTTT.

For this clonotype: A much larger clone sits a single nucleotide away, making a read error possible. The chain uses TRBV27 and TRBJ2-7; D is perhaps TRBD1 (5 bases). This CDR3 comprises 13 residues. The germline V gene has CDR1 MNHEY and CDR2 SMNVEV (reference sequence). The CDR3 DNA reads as TGTGACAGCAGTTTAGGGGTAGGGGTTGAGCAGTACTTC. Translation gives CDSSLGVGVEQYF.

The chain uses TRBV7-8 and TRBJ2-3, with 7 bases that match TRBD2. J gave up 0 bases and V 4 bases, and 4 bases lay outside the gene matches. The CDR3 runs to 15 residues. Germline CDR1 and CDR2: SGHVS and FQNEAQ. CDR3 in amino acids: CASSSSGASTDTQYF. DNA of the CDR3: TGTGCCAGCAGCTCAAGCGGGGCTAGCACAGATACGCAGTATTTT.

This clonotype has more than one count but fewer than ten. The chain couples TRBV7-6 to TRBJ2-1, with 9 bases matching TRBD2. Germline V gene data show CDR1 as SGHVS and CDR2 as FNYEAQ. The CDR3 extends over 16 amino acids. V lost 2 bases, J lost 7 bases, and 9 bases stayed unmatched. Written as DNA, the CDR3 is TGTGCCAGCAGCTTACGGGGGCGGGGGGGCCGTAATGAGCAGTTCTTC. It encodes CASSLRGRGGRNEQFF.

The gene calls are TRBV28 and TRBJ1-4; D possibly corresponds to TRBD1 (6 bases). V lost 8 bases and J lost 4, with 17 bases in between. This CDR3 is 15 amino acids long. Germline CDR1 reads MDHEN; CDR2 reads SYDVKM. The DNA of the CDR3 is TGTGCCAGCCTCCCCGAGAGAGGGGGTAATGAAAAACTGTTTTTT. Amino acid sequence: CASLPERGGNEKLFF.

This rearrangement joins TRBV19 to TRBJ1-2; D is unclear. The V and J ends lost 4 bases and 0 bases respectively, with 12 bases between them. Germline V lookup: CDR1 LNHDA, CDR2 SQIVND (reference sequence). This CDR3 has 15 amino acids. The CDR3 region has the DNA TGTGCCAGTAGTAATTTGGACGCAGCTAACTATGGCTACACCTTC. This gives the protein CASSNLDAANYGYTF. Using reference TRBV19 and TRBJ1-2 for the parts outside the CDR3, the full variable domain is DGGITQSPKYLFRKEGQNVTLSCEQNLNHDAMYWYRQDPGQGLRLIYYSQIVNDFQKGDIAEGYSVSREKKESFPLTVTSAQKNPTAFYLCASSNLDAANYGYTFGSGTRLTVV.

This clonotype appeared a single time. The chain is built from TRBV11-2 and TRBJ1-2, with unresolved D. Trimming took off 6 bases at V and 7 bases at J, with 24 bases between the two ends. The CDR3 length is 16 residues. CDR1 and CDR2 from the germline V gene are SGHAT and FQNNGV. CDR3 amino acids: CASSSRSPRTLTGYTF. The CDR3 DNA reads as TGTGCCAGCAGTTCCAGGTCACCGCGCACTTTGACTGGCTACACCTTC.

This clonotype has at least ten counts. Written as DNA, the CDR3 is TGTGCCAGCAGCTTAGCCAGGGGAGGCTCCTACGAGCAGTACTTC. Its protein product is CASSLARGGSYEQYF. The chain couples TRBV7-8 to TRBJ2-7; D is perhaps TRBD1 or TRBD2 (6 bases each). CDR1 SGHVS and CDR2 FQNEAQ come from the germline V gene. The CDR3 is made up of 15 amino acids. V lost 0 bases to trimming and J lost 0 bases, with 9 bases between them.

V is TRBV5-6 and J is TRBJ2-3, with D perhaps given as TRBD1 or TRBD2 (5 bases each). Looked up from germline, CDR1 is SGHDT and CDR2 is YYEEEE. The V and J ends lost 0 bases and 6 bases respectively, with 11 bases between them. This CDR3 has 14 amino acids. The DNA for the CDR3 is TGTGCCAGCAGCTTGGGGTCATGGGGGGATACGCAGTATTTT. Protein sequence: CASSLGSWGDTQYF.